This T cell receptor beta chain was found in a study of blood T cell repertoires in COVID-19. The wider study: Specimens from acute and convalescent COVID-19 originated in the United States, Italy and Spain.

Germline V CDR1 and CDR2: ENHRY, SYGVKD. This CDR3 is built from 17 residues. Trimming cost V 6 bases and J 4 bases; bases outside gene matches: 11. Original analysis: From reference gene primer amplification, estimates of nucleated cell counts were derived. The protocol was immunoSEQ multiplex PCR, while the TCRdb copy is restricted to in-frame clones and leaves out a portion. That table furnishes V, J and clone size, whereas the DNA furnished D and trimming. The repertoire holds some 280,000 clones, with around 90% as singletons. J is TRBJ2-2 and V is TRBV10-3; 10 bases agree with TRBD2. Sequencing input: peripheral blood. The TCR was taken from a middle-aged woman who had recovered from COVID-19. CDR3 DNA: TGTGCCATCAGCGGACAGGGTCTAGCGGGAGTCACCGGGGAGCTGTTTTTT. Its translation: CAISGQGLAGVTGELFF.